This TCR beta chain was documented in a study of T cell responses to AZD1222 COVID-19 vaccine. The study, taken as a whole, reports: Among the donors, most were white British and more were female, and clonal diversity was possibly underestimated.

Generated by immunoSEQ multiplex PCR, the TCRdb table keeps only in-frame clones and is missing some. The sample records some 110,000 clones, around 89% being singletons. Remarks on this clone: Its specificity is unknown.

The CDR3 loop spans 14 amino acids. The V gene's germline CDR1 is SGHVS and CDR2 FQNEAQ. Trimming left V 6 bases short and J 1 base short, with 7 bases between. This sample comprised peripheral blood, obtained on day 0 of AZD1222 vaccination. This sequence originates from an adult in good health. The chain couples TRBV7-8 to TRBJ1-6; perhaps TRBD1 as D (5 bases). The CDR3 DNA reads as TGTGCCAGCAGGGGGGTTTCCTATAATTCACCCCTCCACTTT. It is translated as CASRGVSYNSPLHF.